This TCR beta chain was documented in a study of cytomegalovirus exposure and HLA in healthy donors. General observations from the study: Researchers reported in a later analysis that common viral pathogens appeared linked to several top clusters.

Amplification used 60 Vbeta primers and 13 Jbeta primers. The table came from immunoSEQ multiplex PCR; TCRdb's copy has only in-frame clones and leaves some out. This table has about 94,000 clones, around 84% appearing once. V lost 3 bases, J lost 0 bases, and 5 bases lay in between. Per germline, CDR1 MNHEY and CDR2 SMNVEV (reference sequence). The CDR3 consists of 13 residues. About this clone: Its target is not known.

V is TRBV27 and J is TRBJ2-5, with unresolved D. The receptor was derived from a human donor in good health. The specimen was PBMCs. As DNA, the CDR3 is TGTGCCAGCAGTTTTTCGTACCAAGAGACCCAGTACTTC. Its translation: CASSFSYQETQYF.